This entry features one T cell receptor (beta chain) sequence. The antigen remains undetermined. The data are from a study of Ad26.COV2.S vaccination and SARS-CoV-2 variants. Study results and caveats: Reportedly, after vaccination the spike-specific CD8+ and CD4+ T cell responses displayed substantial breadth. Similar non-spike TCR breadth was observed in recipients of vaccine and of placebo.

Germline V gene lookup returns CDR1 MNHEY and CDR2 SVGAGI. Trimming removed 5 bases at V and 2 bases at J, with 8 bases between. CDR3 length: 13 residues. Sequenced by immunoSEQ multiplex PCR; TCRdb stores in-frame clones only, minus some. This sample has 350,000 to 450,000 clones, with 90% to 95% found just once. The receptor comes from a human donor who had recovered from COVID-19. This chain uses TRBV6-5 with TRBJ2-3; D gene unclear. The material was peripheral blood, obtained after recovery from COVID-19. The chain's CDR3 is CASSPWNTDTQYF. The CDR3 DNA follows: TGTGCCAGCAGTCCCTGGAACACAGATACGCAGTATTTT.